The T cell receptor (beta chain) under discussion was sequenced for a study of blood T cell repertoires in COVID-19. Study as a whole: Collection of acute and convalescent COVID-19 samples took place in the United States, Italy and Spain. In each case, the material was cDNA or gDNA derived from T cells, B-cell-depleted T cells, or PBMCs.

The CDR3 runs to 12 residues. Germline V CDR1 and CDR2: SNHLY, FYNNEI. The V and J ends lost 11 bases and 5 bases respectively, with 15 bases between them. In the original processing: Researchers report that nucleated cell counts were estimated from reference gene primer amplification. The repertoire was sequenced with immunoSEQ multiplex PCR; TCRdb's copy has only in-frame clones and lacks some. V, J and clone size are those of that table, while D and trimming were read from the DNA. The sample carries tens of thousands of clones, approximately 79% recorded once. V is TRBV2 and J is TRBJ1-1; D is perhaps TRBD1 (6 bases). This receptor was identified in an elderly woman with active or convalescent COVID-19. The sample consisted of peripheral blood. The CDR3 DNA follows: TGTGCCCTAAGAGTGAGGGGGACTGAAGCTTTCTTT. Protein: CALRVRGTEAFF.